Listed here is a single T cell receptor (beta chain). This entry belongs to a study of blood T cell repertoires in COVID-19. Across the whole study: Some COVID-19 samples were acute and others convalescent; all came from the United States, Italy and Spain.

Germline CDR1 and CDR2: MNHEY and SMNVEV (reference sequence). J was trimmed by 4 bases and V by 6 bases; bases with no gene match: 13. The CDR3 extends over 16 amino acids. Sequenced by immunoSEQ multiplex PCR; TCRdb stores in-frame clones only, minus some. The table lists 110,000 to 150,000 clones, roughly 85% of them singletons. The source is a man aged 45 to 65 with acute or convalescent COVID-19. The sample comprised peripheral blood. This chain connects TRBV27 to TRBJ1-2; TRBD1 matches 8 bases. The CDR3 DNA follows: TGTGCCAGCAGCCCTCGTGGCAGGGGGCTCGTCTATGGCTACACCTTC. It codes for CASSPRGRGLVYGYTF.